Listed below are T cell receptor beta chains from one sample, sequenced in a study of OX40 agonist ivuxolimab in advanced cancers. The assay was immunoSEQ multiplex PCR, and TCRdb's table has in-frame clones only and misses some. The sample has roughly 30,000 clones; 90% to 95% are singletons. This material consisted of CD4+ or CD8+ T cells sorted from blood, taken in a trial of the OX40 agonist ivuxolimab. These receptors were taken from an adult with an advanced solid tumor such as melanoma, head and neck, liver or kidney cancer. The CDR3 runs from the conserved cysteine through the conserved F or W. A D gene is named only where the DNA matches it firmly. Only part of the rows carry a size: once, few, many, or a class if the clone is expanded.

clone size,V gene,D gene,J gene,CDR3 DNA,CDR3 protein
NA,TRBV19,NA,TRBJ2-7,TGTGCCAGTAGCACCGAGGTGACGGACGAGCAGTACTTC,CASSTEVTDEQYF
NA,TRBV7-2,NA,TRBJ2-5,TGTGCCAGCAGCCCCGACGGAGAGACCCAGTACTTC,CASSPDGETQYF
NA,TRBV18,TRBD1,TRBJ2-7,TGTGCCAGCTCCCGGGACAGCTACGAGCAGTACTTC,CASSRDSYEQYF
NA,TRBV7-9,NA,TRBJ2-1,TGTGCCAGCAGCACGGAGGTGGGAGAGCAGTTCTTC,CASSTEVGEQFF
NA,TRBV9,TRBD1,TRBJ2-1,TGTGCCAGCAGCGCCGGGACAGGGGTTTGGTACAATGAGCAGTTCTTC,CASSAGTGVWYNEQFF
NA,TRBV7-3,NA,TRBJ1-2,TGTGCCAGCAGCTTAATAAGGGCACGGCGGATAGACTATGGCTACACCTTC,CASSLIRARRIDYGYTF
NA,TRBV7-3,TRBD1,TRBJ2-5,TGTGCCAGCAGCGCAACAGGGGGCTTAGAGACCCAGTACTTC,CASSATGGLETQYF
once,TRBV7-9,NA,TRBJ2-7,TGTGCCAGCAGGGCGGCAGGCTACGAGCAGTACTTC,CASRAAGYEQYF
NA,TRBV28,NA,TRBJ1-1,TGTGCCAGCAGTTTAATGGGATTGATCGGGACGGTGAACACTGAAGCTTTCTTT,CASSLMGLIGTVNTEAFF
NA,TRBV30,NA,TRBJ2-1,TGTGCCTGGGGGTCCGGCTACAATGAGCAGTTCTTC,CAWGSGYNEQFF
NA,TRBV11-2,TRBD2,TRBJ2-7,TGTGCCAGCAGCCAAACAGCGGGGGGGAGATACGAGCAGTACTTC,CASSQTAGGRYEQYF
NA,TRBV4-1,NA,TRBJ2-6,TGCGCCAGCAGCCAAGCCGTGGATTCTGGGGCCAACGTCCTGACTTTC,CASSQAVDSGANVLTF
NA,TRBV5-5,TRBD2,TRBJ2-7,TGTGCCAGCAGCTTGGACCCCGGGACTACTACCTACGAGCAGTACTTC,CASSLDPGTTTYEQYF
NA,TRBV19,TRBD1,TRBJ1-5,TGTGCCACCCAGACAGGGAATCAGCCCCAGCATTTT,CATQTGNQPQHF
NA,TRBV6-1,NA,TRBJ2-1,TGTGCCAGCAGCCTACGACAGTTATCCTACAATGAGCAGTTCTTC,CASSLRQLSYNEQFF
NA,TRBV29-1,NA,TRBJ1-2,TGCAGCGTCGGGGTAGACTATGGCTACACCTTC,CSVGVDYGYTF
once,TRBV27,NA,TRBJ2-1,TGTGCCAGCAGTTTGAGCGGAAGCTCCTACAATGAGCAGTTCTTC,CASSLSGSSYNEQFF
NA,TRBV28,TRBD1,TRBJ2-6,TGTGCCAGCAGTAATGAGGGACAGGGGGCGTTTGGGGCCAACGTCCTGACTTTC,CASSNEGQGAFGANVLTF
NA,TRBV28,TRBD2,TRBJ2-7,TGTGCCAGCAGTGTCCTAGCGGGAGGTTCCCACGAGCAGTACTTC,CASSVLAGGSHEQYF
NA,TRBV30,TRBD1,TRBJ1-2,TGTGCCTGGAGTACCGGGACAGGGAGGTTCTATGGCTACACCTTC,CAWSTGTGRFYGYTF
NA,TRBV4-3,TRBD2,TRBJ2-7,TGCGCCAGCAGCCAAGATTTCCTAGCGGGAGTCGGCTCCTACGAGCAGTACTTC,CASSQDFLAGVGSYEQYF
NA,TRBV2,NA,TRBJ2-7,TGTGCCAGCAGTGACAGGGCCAACGAGCAGTACTTC,CASSDRANEQYF
NA,TRBV7-9,TRBD1,TRBJ1-2,TGTGCCAGCAGCACCGGGACAGATCACTATGGCTACACCTTC,CASSTGTDHYGYTF
NA,TRBV7-9,NA,TRBJ2-5,TGTGCCAGCAGCACTCGACAGGGTGGGGGGAGAAGTGGACCCCAGTACTTC,CASSTRQGGGRSGPQYF
NA,TRBV7-2,NA,TRBJ2-7,TGTGCCAGCAGCGCCGCACCGGGTTCCTACGAGCAGTACTTC,CASSAAPGSYEQYF
NA,TRBV6-4,NA,TRBJ1-1,TGTGCCAGCAGCACAGGGCCTGAAGCTTTCTTT,CASSTGPEAFF
NA,TRBV27,TRBD1,TRBJ2-4,TGTGCCAGCAGTCAGGGGGCGGTGGAAAACATTCAGTACTTC,CASSQGAVENIQYF
NA,TRBV5-1,TRBD2,TRBJ2-1,TGCGCCAGCACCCCTAGCGGGGTCCCCCAGGGTGAGCAGTTCTTC,CASTPSGVPQGEQFF
NA,TRBV2,TRBD1,TRBJ2-5,TGTGCCAGCAGCAAACTCAGGGGGCATGGGGGGAAGACCCAGTACTTC,CASSKLRGHGGKTQYF
NA,TRBV2,TRBD1,TRBJ1-1,TGTGCCAGCAGTGAAGCGGACAGGGGGCTAGTTATGAACACTGAAGCTTTCTTT,CASSEADRGLVMNTEAFF
once,TRBV5-1,NA,TRBJ1-2,TGCGCCAGCAGCTTAGGGAACTATGGCTACACCTTC,CASSLGNYGYTF
NA,TRBV30,NA,TRBJ2-6,TGTGCCTGGAGTGCTGTGGGGTTGGGGGCCAACGTCCTGACTTTC,CAWSAVGLGANVLTF
NA,TRBV6-1,NA,TRBJ2-3,TGTGCCAGCAGTGCCTCTCCAGGGGTCCGCACAGATACGCAGTATTTT,CASSASPGVRTDTQYF
NA,TRBV27,NA,TRBJ1-1,TGTGCCAGCAGTGTGAGGTCCGGGCTTTATGAAGCTTTCTTT,CASSVRSGLYEAFF